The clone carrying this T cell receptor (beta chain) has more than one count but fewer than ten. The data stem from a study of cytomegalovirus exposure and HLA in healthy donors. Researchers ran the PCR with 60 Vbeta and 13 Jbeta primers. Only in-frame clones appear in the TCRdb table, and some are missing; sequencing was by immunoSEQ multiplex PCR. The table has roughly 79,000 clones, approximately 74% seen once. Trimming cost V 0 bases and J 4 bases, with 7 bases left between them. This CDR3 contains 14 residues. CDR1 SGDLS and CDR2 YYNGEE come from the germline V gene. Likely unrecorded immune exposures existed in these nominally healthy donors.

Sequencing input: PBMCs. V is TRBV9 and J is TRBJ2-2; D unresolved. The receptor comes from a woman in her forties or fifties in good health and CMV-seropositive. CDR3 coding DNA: TGTGCCAGCAGCGTAGCTATAAGCACCGGGGAGCTGTTTTTT. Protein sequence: CASSVAISTGELFF.